Following are 14 T cell receptor beta chains from one sample sequenced in a study of cytomegalovirus exposure and HLA in healthy donors. The PCR was carried out with 60 Vbeta primers and 13 Jbeta primers. Clones were read by immunoSEQ multiplex PCR, and TCRdb kept only the in-frame ones, dropping some. The sample shows about 87,000 clones, approximately 69% of them seen only once. Sequenced material: PBMCs. These receptors all stem from a man aged 30-40 years in good health and CMV-seropositive.

V gene TRBV7-2 combines with J gene TRBJ1-1, with 8 bases identical to TRBD1. Germline V gene sequence: CDR1 SGHTA, CDR2 FQGNSA. The CDR3 totals 15 residues. The junction had 7 bases not matched to a gene; V was cut back by 0 bases and J by 7 bases. CDR3 in DNA: TGTGCCAGCAGCTTAGCACCCGGGACAGGCTATGAAGCTTTCTTT. It yields the protein CASSLAPGTGYEAFF.

For the CDR3, the DNA is TGTGCCAGCTCACCACAGACTAGCGGGACGAATGAGCAGTTCTTC. Translated: CASSPQTSGTNEQFF. The genes are TRBV18 and TRBJ2-1; TRBD2 matches at 11 bases. V trimming: 1 base; J trimming: 7 bases; junction bases outside the gene matches: 3. This CDR3 is 15 amino acids long. The germline CDR1 and CDR2 sequences are KGHSH and LQKENI.

Worth noting for this clone: Its ends do not fully match the called genes, so a read error is possible. The chain recombines TRBV7-7 with TRBJ2-3; D not resolved. Germline lookup yields CDR1 SSHAT and CDR2 FNYEAQ (reference sequence). The CDR3 has 15 residues. CDR3 region: CASSPLGGLTDTQYF. The CDR3 region has the DNA TGTGCTAGCAGCCCGCTAGGTGGCCTCACAGATACGCAGTATTTT.

This chain links TRBV4-2 with TRBJ1-3; 7 nucleotides align to TRBD1. Germline V gene lookup returns CDR1 LGHNA and CDR2 YNFKEQ. The CDR3 totals 15 residues. The junction had 5 bases not matched to a gene; V was cut back by 3 bases and J by 3 bases. The CDR3 protein is CASSQADRDGNTIYF. The CDR3 region has the DNA TGTGCCAGCAGCCAGGCCGACAGGGATGGAAACACCATATATTTT.

This clone came up a few times. This sequence joins TRBV2 and TRBJ1-4, with a weak D call TRBD1 (6 bases). CDR1 and CDR2 from the germline V gene are SNHLY and FYNNEI. CDR3 size: 13 residues. Deletions cut 8 bases from V and 7 bases from J, with 14 bases between. The CDR3 sequence: CASGEGGPEKLFF. The CDR3 nucleotides are TGTGCCAGCGGGGAGGGGGGTCCTGAAAAACTGTTTTTT.

In this sample, this clone turned up a few times. V is TRBV20-1 and J is TRBJ1-2; D unclear. The CDR3 totals 11 residues. The germline CDR1 and CDR2 sequences are DFQATT and SNEGSKA (reference sequence). V lost 6 bases to trimming and J lost 1 base, with 6 bases between them. CDR3: CSANFNYGYTF. In DNA, the CDR3 is TGCAGTGCGAACTTTAACTATGGCTACACCTTC.

CDR3 protein: CSAEGRLAGGGGTDTQYF. The DNA for the CDR3 is TGCAGCGCCGAGGGAAGACTAGCGGGGGGGGGAGGCACAGATACGCAGTATTTT. This chain connects TRBV29-1 to TRBJ2-3; TRBD2 agrees at 14 bases. The germline V gene has CDR1 SQVTM and CDR2 ANQGSEA. The trim removed 7 bases at V and 1 base at J, leaving 13 bases unmatched. CDR3 length equals 18 residues.

This clone was detected a few times. The V and J genes are TRBV7-2 and TRBJ2-3; D perhaps matches TRBD1 (5 bases). The CDR3 loop spans 13 amino acids. V gave up 6 bases and J gave up 4 bases, with 11 bases separating them. Germline loops: CDR1 SGHTA, CDR2 FQGNSA. The CDR3 DNA follows: TGTGCCAGCAGACAACCAGGGCCAGATACGCAGTATTTT. Protein: CASRQPGPDTQYF. The whole variable domain, remainder taken from reference TRBV7-2 and TRBJ2-3, is GAGVSQSPSNKVTEKGKDVELRCDPISGHTALYWYRQSLGQGLEFLIYFQGNSAPDKSGLPSDRFSAERTGGSVSTLTIQRTQQEDSAVYLCASRQPGPDTQYFGPGTRLTVL.

This clone was seen a few times. The chain employs TRBV18 and TRBJ2-7; TRBD2 is a possible D gene (6 bases). Trimming stripped 3 bases from V and 3 bases from J, with 18 bases between. The germline gives CDR1 KGHSH, CDR2 LQKENI. The CDR3 spans 16 residues. In DNA form, the CDR3 reads TGTGCCAGCTCACCCGGGGGTGGGGCCGGTGGCTACGAGCAGTACTTC. Translation gives CASSPGGGAGGYEQYF.

The chain carries TRBV9 and TRBJ1-1; 7 bases fit TRBD1. The CDR3 loop spans 14 amino acids. In germline, CDR1 is SGDLS, CDR2 YYNGEE. The V segment lost 2 bases and the J segment 8 bases; nucleotides outside the gene matches: 9. The CDR3 DNA reads as TGTGCCAGCAGCGTTGATACCTGGACAGGAGAAGCTTTCTTT. This gives the protein CASSVDTWTGEAFF.

This clone was seen a handful of times. J is TRBJ2-1 and V is TRBV19, with 7 nucleotides matching TRBD2. Germline CDR1 and CDR2: LNHDA and SQIVND (reference sequence). The CDR3 is made up of 14 amino acids. The V and J ends lost 3 bases and 2 bases, in that order; junction bases with no gene match: 1. The CDR3 region has the DNA TGTGCCAGTAGTATGGGACTAACCTACAATGAGCAGTTCTTC. Translating gives CASSMGLTYNEQFF.

The chain links TRBV5-6 to TRBJ2-7; possibly TRBD1 for D (6 bases). Trimming shortened V by 4 bases and J by 6 bases, and 14 bases separated the two germline ends. The CDR3 is 13 amino acids. The germline gives CDR1 SGHDT, CDR2 YYEEEE. The chain's CDR3 is CASSGGGHREQYF. CDR3 sequence (DNA): TGTGCCAGCAGCGGGGGCGGACACCGCGAGCAGTACTTC. The full variable domain, in which reference TRBV5-6 and TRBJ2-7 provide the parts outside the CDR3, is DAGVTQSPTHLIKTRGQQVTLRCSPKSGHDTVSWYQQALGQGPQFIFQYYEEEERQRGNFPDRFSGHQFPNYSSELNVNALLLGDSALYLCASSGGGHREQYFGPGTRLTVT.

The rearrangement uses TRBV19 and TRBJ1-1; D unresolved. Trimming pared 5 bases from V and 6 bases from J, leaving 10 bases between. Germline lookup yields CDR1 LNHDA and CDR2 SQIVND (reference sequence). The CDR3 runs to 12 residues. The CDR3 coding sequence is TGTGCCAGTAGTCCGAGCCGGTCTGAAGCTTTCTTT. As protein: CASSPSRSEAFF.

This rearrangement joins TRBV15 to TRBJ1-1, with 10 positions matching TRBD1. Unmatched junction bases numbered 5, after V lost 5 bases and J lost 5 bases. Germline-derived CDR1 and CDR2 are LNHNV and YYDKDF (reference sequence). There are 14 residues in the CDR3. The CDR3 reads CATSPDRGRTEAFF. The CDR3 nucleotides are TGTGCCACCAGCCCAGACAGGGGGCGGACTGAAGCTTTCTTT.